These 4 T cell receptor beta chains were all obtained from the same sample, sequenced in a study of beta chain features in type 1 diabetes. Study-wide results and caveats: Among patients with Type 1 diabetes, TCRB CDR3s were moderately but significantly shorter in every one of the four CD4+ subsets.

TCRB transcripts that were expressed got sequenced, as all of the isolated RNA had been reverse transcribed. TCRdb's table, derived via immunoSEQ multiplex PCR, lists solely in-frame clones and lacks some. Of fewer than 400,000 clones detected, about a tenth appear once; the ten largest clones hold about 1%. No antigens are known for them. Sequencing was performed on central memory CD4+ T cells from blood. These receptors were obtained from a man younger than 45 with type 1 diabetes.

The V gene is TRBV5-1, the J gene TRBJ1-2; the match to TRBD1 covers 7 bases. V dropped 5 bases and J dropped 4; count of bases not matched to a gene: 5. Germline V gene sequence: CDR1 SGHRS, CDR2 YFSETQ. This CDR3 contains 13 residues. Here the CDR3 DNA reads TGCGCCAGCAGGTCGGGACAGATCTATGGCTACACCTTC. Protein product: CASRSGQIYGYTF.

This clone was seen only a few times. V usage is TRBV5-4 and J usage is TRBJ2-3; 9 bases map to TRBD1. J lost 2 bases, V lost 4 bases, and 8 bases had no gene match. Germline CDR1 and CDR2: SGHNT and YYREEE (reference sequence). This CDR3 comprises 16 residues. CDR3 amino acids: CASSRDTGGHTDTQYF. In DNA, the CDR3 is TGTGCCAGCAGCCGTGATACAGGGGGCCACACAGATACGCAGTATTTT. Complete variable domain (other parts from reference TRBV5-4 and TRBJ2-3): ETGVTQSPTHLIKTRGQQVTLRCSSQSGHNTVSWYQQALGQGPQFIFQYYREEENGRGNFPPRFSGLQFPNYSSELNVNALELDDSALYLCASSRDTGGHTDTQYFGPGTRLTVL.

The J gene is TRBJ2-1, the V gene TRBV7-6, with a possible D match to TRBD1 (5 bases). The V end lost 1 base, the J end lost 5 bases, and 15 bases lay between the germline ends. Germline CDR1 reads SGHVS; CDR2 reads FNYEAQ. This CDR3 comprises 16 residues. The CDR3 coding sequence is TGTGCCAGCAGCTTAGTAGGGGCAAGATTCGACAATGAGCAGTTCTTC. Protein: CASSLVGARFDNEQFF.

This clone was detected only a few times. A far larger clone is a single base away, which makes a read error likely. The sample holds other DNA sequences that translate to the same CDR3. The chain is built from TRBV4-3 and TRBJ2-7, with TRBD2 matching 15 bases. There are 17 residues in the CDR3. The V and J ends lost 4 bases and 3 bases, in that order; junction bases with no gene match: 7. In germline, CDR1 is LGHNA, CDR2 YSLEER. In DNA, the CDR3 is TGCGCCAGCAGCCGGCAAGGGACTAGCGGGGGGCACTACGAGCAGTACTTC. It specifies CASSRQGTSGGHYEQYF.